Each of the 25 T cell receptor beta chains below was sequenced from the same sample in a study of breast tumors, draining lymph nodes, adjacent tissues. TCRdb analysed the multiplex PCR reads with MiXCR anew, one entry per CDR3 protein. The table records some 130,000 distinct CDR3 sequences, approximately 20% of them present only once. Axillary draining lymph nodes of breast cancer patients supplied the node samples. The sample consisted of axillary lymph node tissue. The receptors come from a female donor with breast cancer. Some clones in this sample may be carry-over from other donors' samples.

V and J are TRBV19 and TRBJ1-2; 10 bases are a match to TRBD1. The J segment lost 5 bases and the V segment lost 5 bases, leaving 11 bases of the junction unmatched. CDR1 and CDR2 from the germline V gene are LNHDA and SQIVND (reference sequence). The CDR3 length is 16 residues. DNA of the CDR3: TGTGCCAGTAGTCCTTTACCGGGACAGGGGATATATGGCTACACCTTC. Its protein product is CASSPLPGQGIYGYTF.

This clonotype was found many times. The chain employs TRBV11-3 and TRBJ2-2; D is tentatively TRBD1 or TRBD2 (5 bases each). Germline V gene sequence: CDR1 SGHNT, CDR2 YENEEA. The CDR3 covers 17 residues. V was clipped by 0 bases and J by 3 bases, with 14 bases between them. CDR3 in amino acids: CASSLDLSRDDTGELFF. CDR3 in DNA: TGTGCCAGCAGCTTAGATTTGAGCCGGGACGACACCGGGGAGCTGTTTTTT.

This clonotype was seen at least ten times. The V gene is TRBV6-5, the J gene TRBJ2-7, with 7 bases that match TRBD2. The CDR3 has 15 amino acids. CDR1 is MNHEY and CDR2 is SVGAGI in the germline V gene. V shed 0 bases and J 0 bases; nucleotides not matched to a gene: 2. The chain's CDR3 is CASSYSRGSSYEQYF. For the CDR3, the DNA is TGTGCCAGCAGTTACTCGCGGGGGAGCTCCTACGAGCAGTACTTC.

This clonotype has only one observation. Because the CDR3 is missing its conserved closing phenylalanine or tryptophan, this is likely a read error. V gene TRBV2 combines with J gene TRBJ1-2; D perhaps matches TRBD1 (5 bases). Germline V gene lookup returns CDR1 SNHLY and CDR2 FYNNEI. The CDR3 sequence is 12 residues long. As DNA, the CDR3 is TGTGCCTGCAGGACTGACAGCTATGGCTACACCCTC. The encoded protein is CACRTDSYGYTL.

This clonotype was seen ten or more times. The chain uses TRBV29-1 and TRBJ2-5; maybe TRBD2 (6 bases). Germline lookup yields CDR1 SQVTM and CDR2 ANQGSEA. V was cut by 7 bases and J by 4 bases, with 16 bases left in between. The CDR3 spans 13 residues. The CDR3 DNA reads TGCAGCGCTTCTACGGGAGTTGGAGAGACCCAGTACTTC. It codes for CSASTGVGETQYF.

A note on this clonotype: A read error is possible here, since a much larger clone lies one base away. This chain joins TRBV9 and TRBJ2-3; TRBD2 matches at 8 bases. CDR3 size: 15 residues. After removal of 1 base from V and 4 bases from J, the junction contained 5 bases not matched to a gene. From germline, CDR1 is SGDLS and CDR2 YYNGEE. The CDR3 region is CASSVPGRAPDTQYF. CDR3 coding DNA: TGTGCCAGCAGCGTACCCGGGAGGGCCCCAGATACGCAGTATTTT.

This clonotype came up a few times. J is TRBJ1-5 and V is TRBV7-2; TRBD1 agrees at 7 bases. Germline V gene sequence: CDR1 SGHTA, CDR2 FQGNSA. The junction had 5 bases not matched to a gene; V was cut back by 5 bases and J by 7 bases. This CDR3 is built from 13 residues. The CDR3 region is CASSPNRGQPQHF. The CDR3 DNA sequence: TGTGCCAGCAGCCCAAACAGGGGACAGCCCCAGCATTTT.

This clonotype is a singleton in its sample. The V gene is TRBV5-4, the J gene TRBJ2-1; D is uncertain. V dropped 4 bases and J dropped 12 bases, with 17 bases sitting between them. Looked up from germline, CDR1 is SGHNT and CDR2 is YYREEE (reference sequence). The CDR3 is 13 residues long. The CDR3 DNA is TGTGCCAGCAGCCCGTTGTCCGAGGCAATGCAGTTCTTC. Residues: CASSPLSEAMQFF.

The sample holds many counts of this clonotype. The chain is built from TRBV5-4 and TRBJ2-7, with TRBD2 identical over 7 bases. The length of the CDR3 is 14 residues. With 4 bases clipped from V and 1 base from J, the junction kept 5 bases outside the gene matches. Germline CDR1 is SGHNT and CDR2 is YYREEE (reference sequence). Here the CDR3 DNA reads TGTGCCAGCAGCGGCGGGAGAAGGTCCTACGAGCAGTACTTC. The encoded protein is CASSGGRRSYEQYF.

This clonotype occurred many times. CDR3 sequence reads: CASSYFGSTDTQYF. CDR3 nucleotide sequence: TGTGCCAGCAGTTATTTCGGGTCGACAGATACGCAGTATTTT. The chain joins TRBV27 to TRBJ2-3, with D unclear. CDR1 is MNHEY and CDR2 is SMNVEV in the germline V gene (reference sequence). V lost 4 bases to trimming and J lost 3 bases, with 11 bases between them. The CDR3 sequence is 14 residues long.

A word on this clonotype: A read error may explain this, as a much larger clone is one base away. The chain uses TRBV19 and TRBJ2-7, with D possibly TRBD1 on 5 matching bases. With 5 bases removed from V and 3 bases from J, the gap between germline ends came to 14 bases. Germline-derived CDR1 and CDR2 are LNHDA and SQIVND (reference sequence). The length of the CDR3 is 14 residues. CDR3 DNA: TGTGCCAGTAGTCCCAGGACACAGAACTACGAGCAGTACTTC. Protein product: CASSPRTQNYEQYF.

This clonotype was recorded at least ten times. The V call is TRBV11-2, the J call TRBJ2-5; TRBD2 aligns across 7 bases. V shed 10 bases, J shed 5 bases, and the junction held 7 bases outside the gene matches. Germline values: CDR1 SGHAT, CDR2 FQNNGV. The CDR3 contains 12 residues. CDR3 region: CATREVGETQYF. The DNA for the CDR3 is TGTGCCACCCGGGAGGTGGGTGAGACCCAGTACTTC.

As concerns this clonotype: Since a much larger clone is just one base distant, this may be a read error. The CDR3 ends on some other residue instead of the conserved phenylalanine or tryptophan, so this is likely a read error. The CDR3 DNA follows: TGCAGTGCCCTGAAGCGGGAGGAGCAGTTCTCC. Translation: CSALKREEQFS. The chain employs TRBV20-1 and TRBJ2-1, with 8 bases aligning to TRBD2. Unmatched junction bases numbered 5, after V lost 6 bases and J lost 10 bases. Germline V CDR1 and CDR2: DFQATT, SNEGSKA (reference sequence). The CDR3 length is 11 residues.

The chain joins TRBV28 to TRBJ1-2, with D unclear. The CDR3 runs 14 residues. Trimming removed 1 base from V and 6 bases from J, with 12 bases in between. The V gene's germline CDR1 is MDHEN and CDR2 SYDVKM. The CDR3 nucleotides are TGTGCCAGCAGTTTATATTCACACGGAAATGGCTACACCTTC. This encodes CASSLYSHGNGYTF.

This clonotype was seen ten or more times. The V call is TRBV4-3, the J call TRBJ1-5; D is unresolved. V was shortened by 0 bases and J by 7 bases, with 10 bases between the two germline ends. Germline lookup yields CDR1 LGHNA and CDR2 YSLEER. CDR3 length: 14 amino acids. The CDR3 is CASSQENSRQPQHF. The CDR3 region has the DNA TGCGCCAGCAGCCAAGAGAACAGTCGACAGCCCCAGCATTTT.

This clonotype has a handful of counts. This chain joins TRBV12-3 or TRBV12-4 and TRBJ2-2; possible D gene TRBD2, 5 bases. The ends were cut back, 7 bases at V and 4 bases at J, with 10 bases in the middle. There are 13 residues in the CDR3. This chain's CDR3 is CASNTRATGELFF. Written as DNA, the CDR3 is TGTGCCAGCAATACTAGGGCCACCGGGGAGCTGTTTTTT.

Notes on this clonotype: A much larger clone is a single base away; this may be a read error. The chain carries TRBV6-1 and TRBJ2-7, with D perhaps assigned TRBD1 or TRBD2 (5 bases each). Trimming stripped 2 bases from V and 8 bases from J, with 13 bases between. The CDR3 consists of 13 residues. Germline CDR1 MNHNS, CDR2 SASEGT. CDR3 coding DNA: TGTGCCAGCAGTGAACATAGCCGGGGCCAGCAGTACTTC. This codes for CASSEHSRGQQYF.

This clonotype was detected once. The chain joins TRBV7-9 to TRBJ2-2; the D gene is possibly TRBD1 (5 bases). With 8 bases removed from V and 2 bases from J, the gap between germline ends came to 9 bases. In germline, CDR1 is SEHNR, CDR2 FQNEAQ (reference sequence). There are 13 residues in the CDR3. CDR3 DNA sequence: TGTGCCAGCTCACAGGATAACACCGGGGAGCTGTTTTTT. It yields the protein CASSQDNTGELFF.

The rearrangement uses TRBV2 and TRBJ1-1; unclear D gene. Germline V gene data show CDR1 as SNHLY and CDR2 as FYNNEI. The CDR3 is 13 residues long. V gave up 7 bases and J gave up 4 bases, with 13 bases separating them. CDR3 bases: TGTGCCAGCAACGGAGGGAGGAGCACTGAAGCTTTCTTT. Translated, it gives CASNGGRSTEAFF.

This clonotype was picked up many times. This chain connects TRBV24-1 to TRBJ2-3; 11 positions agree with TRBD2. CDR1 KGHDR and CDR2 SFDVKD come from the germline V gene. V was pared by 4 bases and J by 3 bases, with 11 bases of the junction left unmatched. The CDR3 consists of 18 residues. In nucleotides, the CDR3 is TGTGCCACCAGTGACATTAGCGGGAGGGCCGGTTCTACAGATACGCAGTATTTT. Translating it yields CATSDISGRAGSTDTQYF.

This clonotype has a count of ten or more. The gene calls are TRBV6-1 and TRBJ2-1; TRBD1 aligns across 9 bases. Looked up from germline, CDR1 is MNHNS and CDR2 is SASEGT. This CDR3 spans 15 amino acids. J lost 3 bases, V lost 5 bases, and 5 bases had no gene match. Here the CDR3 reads CASSSPGQGYNEQFF. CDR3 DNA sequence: TGTGCCAGCAGTTCACCGGGACAGGGCTACAATGAGCAGTTCTTC.

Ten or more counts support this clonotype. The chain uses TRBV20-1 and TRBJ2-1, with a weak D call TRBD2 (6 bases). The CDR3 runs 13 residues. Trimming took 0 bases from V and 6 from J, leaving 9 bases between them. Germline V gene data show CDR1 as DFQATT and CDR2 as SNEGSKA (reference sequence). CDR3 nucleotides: TGCAGTGCTAGAGATAGGAGGGGCAATGAGCAGTTCTTC. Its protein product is CSARDRRGNEQFF.

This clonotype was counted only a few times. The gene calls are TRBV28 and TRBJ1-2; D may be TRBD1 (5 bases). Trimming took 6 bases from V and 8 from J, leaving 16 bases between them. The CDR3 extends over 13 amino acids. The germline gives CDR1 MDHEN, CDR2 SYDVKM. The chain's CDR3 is CASSLSGAAGYTF. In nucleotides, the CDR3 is TGTGCCAGCAGCCTATCTGGGGCGGCGGGCTACACCTTC.

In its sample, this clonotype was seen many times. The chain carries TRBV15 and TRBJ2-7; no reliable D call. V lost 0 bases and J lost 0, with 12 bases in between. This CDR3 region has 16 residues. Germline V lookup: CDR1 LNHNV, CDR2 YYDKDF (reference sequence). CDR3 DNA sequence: TGTGCCACCAGCAGAGACGGCGACAAGAGCTCCTACGAGCAGTACTTC. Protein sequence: CATSRDGDKSSYEQYF.

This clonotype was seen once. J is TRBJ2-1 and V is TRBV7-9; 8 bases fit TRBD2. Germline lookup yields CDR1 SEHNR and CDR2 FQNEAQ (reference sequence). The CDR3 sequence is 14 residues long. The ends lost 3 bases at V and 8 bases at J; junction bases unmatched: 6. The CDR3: CASSLGLELYEQFF. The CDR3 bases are TGTGCCAGCAGCTTGGGACTAGAATTGTATGAGCAGTTCTTC. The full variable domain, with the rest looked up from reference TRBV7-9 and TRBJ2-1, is DTGVSQNPRHKITKRGQNVTFRCDPISEHNRLYWYRQTLGQGPEFLTYFQNEAQLEKSRLLSDRFSAERPKGSFSTLEIQRTEQGDSAMYLCASSLGLELYEQFFGPGTRLTVL.